A single T cell receptor beta chain is shown here with its context. Assay used: immunoSEQ multiplex PCR; TCRdb lists only in-frame clones, some missing. The table records 75,000 or so clones, roughly 93% of them present only once. CDR1 LNHNV and CDR2 YYDKDF come from the germline V gene (reference sequence). This CDR3 region has 20 residues. V dropped 2 bases and J dropped 0 bases, with 23 bases sitting between them. These data originate in a study of technical replicates of blood from a few donors. The specimen sequenced was T cells isolated from PBMCs. V usage is TRBV15 and J usage is TRBJ1-5; D possibly corresponds to TRBD1 (6 bases). This TCR was sampled from a human donor in good health. The CDR3 is CATSRSEGPGEIYSNQPQHF. In DNA form, the CDR3 reads TGTGCCACCAGCAGATCCGAGGGTCCAGGGGAGATTTATAGCAATCAGCCCCAGCATTTT.